A single sample gave rise to the 12 T cell receptor beta chains below, sequenced in a study of beta chain features in type 1 diabetes. The isolated RNA, all of it, was reverse transcribed, so expressed TCRB transcripts were what got sequenced. The protocol was immunoSEQ multiplex PCR, while the TCRdb copy is restricted to in-frame clones and leaves out a portion. The data hold some 500,000 clones, with roughly 10% observed a single time. Sequencing was carried out using naive CD4+ T cells from blood. Every receptor here comes from a woman between 18 and 30 years old in good health.

This clone was seen a handful of times. The chain links TRBV14 to TRBJ2-2; D gene uncertain. The CDR3 totals 14 residues. The germline V and J ends were trimmed by 6 bases and 0 bases, with 8 bases remaining between them. The germline CDR1 and CDR2 sequences are SGHDN and FVKESK. The CDR3 loop reads CASRANTNTGELFF. The CDR3 bases are TGTGCCAGCAGAGCAAACACGAACACCGGGGAGCTGTTTTTT.

This rearrangement joins TRBV10-3 to TRBJ1-5; D not resolved. The CDR3 is 14 residues long. The germline gives CDR1 ENHRY, CDR2 SYGVKD. The V and J ends lost 5 bases and 0 bases respectively, with 8 bases between them. DNA of the CDR3: TGTGCCATCAGTCGAACAGATAGCAATCAGCCCCAGCATTTT. Its translation: CAISRTDSNQPQHF.

The chain links TRBV4-3 to TRBJ2-3; D perhaps matches TRBD2 (5 bases). The germline V gene has CDR1 LGHNA and CDR2 YSLEER. Trimming took 0 bases from V and 4 from J, leaving 8 bases between them. The CDR3 is made up of 14 amino acids. The CDR3 protein is CASSQDGGPDTQYF. The CDR3 nucleotides are TGCGCCAGCAGCCAAGATGGCGGGCCAGATACGCAGTATTTT.

This clone occurred a few times. The CDR3 region has the DNA TGTGCCAGCAGCTTGGTTTCTCATTCTGGGGCCAACGTCCTGACTTTC. Translation gives CASSLVSHSGANVLTF. The chain carries TRBV5-6 and TRBJ2-6, with D uncertain. The germline CDR1 and CDR2 sequences are SGHDT and YYEEEE. Trimming stripped 0 bases from V and 1 base from J, with 8 bases between. The CDR3 is 16 amino acids.

The V and J genes are TRBV14 and TRBJ2-7; tentative D call: TRBD1 (6 bases). This CDR3 spans 15 amino acids. The V end was cut by 4 bases, the J end by 0 bases, with 13 bases between. CDR1 and CDR2 (germline): SGHDN, FVKESK. CDR3 loop: CASSPTDRSSYEQYF. For the CDR3, the DNA is TGTGCCAGCAGCCCTACCGACAGGTCCTCCTACGAGCAGTACTTC.

This chain joins TRBV6-6 and TRBJ2-5; a possible D gene is TRBD1 (5 bases). The length of the CDR3 is 14 residues. Trimming took 5 bases from V and 1 from J, leaving 11 bases between them. The V gene's germline CDR1 is MNHNY and CDR2 SVGAGI (reference sequence). The CDR3 coding sequence is TGTGCCAGCAGTGGGTTCAGGGTCCAAGAGACCCAGTACTTC. The encoded protein is CASSGFRVQETQYF.

V is TRBV13 and J is TRBJ2-1; D call uncertain. Germline lookup yields CDR1 PRHDT and CDR2 FYEKMQ (reference sequence). This CDR3 contains 16 residues. V was trimmed by 4 bases and J by 1 base, leaving 14 bases between them. This CDR3 is CASSSDGPTSYNEQFF. The CDR3 DNA is TGTGCCAGCAGCTCCGACGGCCCAACTTCCTACAATGAGCAGTTCTTC.

This clone came up a few times. The chain uses TRBV9 and TRBJ2-3; 10 bases agree with TRBD2. Germline trimming cut 1 base from V and 2 bases from J; bases unmatched to any gene: 4. CDR1 and CDR2 from the germline V gene are SGDLS and YYNGEE. CDR3 size: 16 residues. The CDR3 coding sequence is TGTGCCAGCAGCGTACATAGCGGGGGGACCACAGATACGCAGTATTTT. This sequence encodes CASSVHSGGTTDTQYF.

This chain connects TRBV9 to TRBJ2-1, with 11 bases lining up with TRBD2. The germline V gene has CDR1 SGDLS and CDR2 YYNGEE. The CDR3 is 17 amino acids. The trim removed 0 bases at V and 5 bases at J, leaving 7 bases unmatched. Here the CDR3 DNA reads TGTGCCAGCAGCGTAGCTAGCGGGGGGCCTTTGGACAATGAGCAGTTCTTC. Translating it yields CASSVASGGPLDNEQFF.

This clone was seen more than once but under ten times. The rearrangement links TRBV14 to TRBJ1-1; D gene unclear. Per germline, CDR1 SGHDN and CDR2 FVKESK. V gave up 4 bases and J gave up 11 bases, with 11 bases separating them. The CDR3 length is 11 residues. CDR3 coding DNA: TGTGCCAGCAGCCGAGGGTGGAGTGCTTTCTTT. Amino acid sequence: CASSRGWSAFF.

In this sample, this clone turned up a few times. The rearrangement joins TRBV29-1 to TRBJ1-2, with unresolved D. Germline values: CDR1 SQVTM, CDR2 ANQGSEA. V was trimmed by 5 bases and J by 3 bases, leaving 1 base between them. The CDR3 has 9 amino acids. In DNA form, the CDR3 reads TGCAGCGTTTACTATGGCTACACCTTC. This encodes CSVYYGYTF.

The V and J genes are TRBV6-5 and TRBJ2-5, with D unclear. This CDR3 region has 13 residues. Germline V lookup: CDR1 MNHEY, CDR2 SVGAGI. V dropped 2 bases and J dropped 4 bases, with 8 bases sitting between them. The CDR3 sequence: CASSYVIRETQYF. The CDR3 DNA sequence: TGTGCCAGCAGTTACGTTATTCGAGAGACCCAGTACTTC.